Described below is a single T cell receptor (beta chain) sequence and its context. The J segment lost 4 bases and the V segment lost 2 bases, leaving 10 bases of the junction unmatched. Germline lookup yields CDR1 ENHRY and CDR2 SYGVKD. The CDR3 consists of 18 residues. Assay used: immunoSEQ multiplex PCR; TCRdb lists only in-frame clones, some missing. The data hold about 190,000 clones, with 88% observed a single time. This record belongs to a study of blood T cell repertoires in COVID-19. Study information: Sites across the United States, Italy and Spain contributed samples from acute and convalescent COVID-19. From T cells, B-cell-depleted T cells, or PBMCs came the material, which was cDNA or gDNA.

The sequencing sample was made of peripheral blood. This rearrangement joins TRBV10-3 to TRBJ2-6; 8 bases fit TRBD1. The source of this sequence is a middle-aged man with active or convalescent COVID-19. In DNA, the CDR3 is TGTGCCATCAGTGAGGACAGGGGATTTATGTCCGGGGCCAACGTCCTGACTTTC. As protein: CAISEDRGFMSGANVLTF.